This TCR beta chain was found in a study of blood T cell repertoires in COVID-19. The overall study: Collection of acute and convalescent COVID-19 samples took place in the United States, Italy and Spain.

Enrollees, about 18 to 95 years old, lived in about two dozen US areas. Profiled with immunoSEQ multiplex PCR; TCRdb holds only in-frame clones, not every one. The data hold under 500,000 clones, with about 90% observed a single time. In this sample, this clone turned up once. Input material: PBMCs or T cells enriched from blood (not recorded which). This TCR was recovered from a woman in her late teens or twenties with acute COVID-19.

CDR3 sequence reads: CATSRALGQGELGSNQPQHF. The CDR3 bases are TGTGCCACCAGCAGAGCCTTGGGACAGGGGGAATTAGGGAGCAATCAGCCCCAGCATTTT. The chain is built from TRBV15 and TRBJ1-5; 11 nucleotides align to TRBD1. V lost 1 base and J lost 1; bases outside the gene matches: 12. CDR3 size: 20 residues. Germline CDR1 reads LNHNV; CDR2 reads YYDKDF (reference sequence).